These T cell receptor beta chains were read from a single sample in a study of a mutant IDH1 vaccine in newly diagnosed glioma. Profiling relied on immunoSEQ multiplex PCR, and the TCRdb table lists in-frame clones only, not all of them. The sample contains tens of thousands of clones, 65% to 80% of which appear only once. The antigens for these receptors are not known. The specimen was PBMCs, collected from a glioma patient whose treatment included an IDH1 peptide vaccine. The source is a man aged 35 to 55 with glioma. CDR3s include the opening cysteine and the closing phenylalanine or tryptophan. The D gene is left open where the match is weak. Some rows have no size entry. The others give once, few or many, or a class for an expanded clone.

CDR3nt	CDR3aa	abundance	j_gene	d_gene	v_gene
TGCGCCAGCAGCGGTCGTATATCAGGGCGGGCTGCAGATACGCAGTATTTT	CASSGRISGRAADTQYF	-	TRBJ2-3	-	TRBV5-1
TGTGCCAGCAGTTTAGAACCAGGCAAAAACATTCAGTACTTC	CASSLEPGKNIQYF	-	TRBJ2-4	-	TRBV27
TGTGCCAGCAGACTGACAGGCTCTAGCACAGATACGCAGTATTTT	CASRLTGSSTDTQYF	-	TRBJ2-3	-	TRBV7-9
TGTGCCAGCAGCTATACAGGGGCCATCATCAACACAGATACGCAGTATTTT	CASSYTGAIINTDTQYF	-	TRBJ2-3	TRBD1	TRBV7-9
TGTGCCAGCAGCCAAGATGGCGGGACTAGCAGGGATACGCAGTATTTT	CASSQDGGTSRDTQYF	-	TRBJ2-3	TRBD2	TRBV4-2
TGTGCCAGCTCACCGGAACAGGGAGTGGAGACCCAGTACTTC	CASSPEQGVETQYF	-	TRBJ2-5	-	TRBV18
TGTGCCAGTAGTATCAATGGACTAGCGGGAGAAGGCGAGCAGTTCTTC	CASSINGLAGEGEQFF	-	TRBJ2-1	TRBD2	TRBV19
TGTGCCAGCTCTTTTGTAGCGGGAATTGGATACGAGCAGTACTTC	CASSFVAGIGYEQYF	-	TRBJ2-7	TRBD2	TRBV14
TGTGCCAGCAGTTGGGACAGGGGGCAAGAGACCCAGTACTTC	CASSWDRGQETQYF	-	TRBJ2-5	TRBD1	TRBV28
TGCGCCAGCAGCCAAGGCTACAGGGGTAGAACTGAAGCTTTCTTT	CASSQGYRGRTEAFF	-	TRBJ1-1	TRBD1	TRBV4-1
TGTGCCAGTCTCCCTCGGGACACTTATGGCTACACCTTC	CASLPRDTYGYTF	-	TRBJ1-2	-	TRBV19
TGTGCCAGCAGCATAAGGACACTAGCGGGACTAGATACGCAGTATTTT	CASSIRTLAGLDTQYF	few	TRBJ2-3	TRBD2	TRBV11-1
TGTGCCAGCAGCCGGCTATGGACAGGGGGTTTGTCTGAAGCTTTCTTT	CASSRLWTGGLSEAFF	once	TRBJ1-1	TRBD1	TRBV11-2
TGTGCCAGCAGCCCAGGTACGGGTCCACCTAACTATGGCTACACCTTC	CASSPGTGPPNYGYTF	-	TRBJ1-2	-	TRBV7-2
TGTGCCAGCAGCTTACAGACAGGGTGGCAGTCGGGAAACACCGGGGAGCTGTTTTTT	CASSLQTGWQSGNTGELFF	-	TRBJ2-2	TRBD1	TRBV7-8
TGTGCCACCGTAGCGGGGTCTAGCACAGATACGCAGTATTTT	CATVAGSSTDTQYF	-	TRBJ2-3	TRBD2	TRBV6-1
TGTGCCAGCTCACTATGGACAGGGAGAAACTCGAACACCGGGGAGCTGTTTTTT	CASSLWTGRNSNTGELFF	-	TRBJ2-2	TRBD1	TRBV18
TGTGCCAGCAGCTTAGAAGGGGACAGGGGTGGCTACACCTTC	CASSLEGDRGGYTF	-	TRBJ1-2	TRBD1	TRBV7-2
TGTGCCAGCAGTGAAAGTGGGGGGAACTATGGCTACACCTTC	CASSESGGNYGYTF	-	TRBJ1-2	-	TRBV2
TGCGCCAGCAGCCAAGAGGGCGGGACAGGGGTCTCCTACGAGCAGTACTTC	CASSQEGGTGVSYEQYF	-	TRBJ2-7	TRBD1	TRBV4-1
TGTGCCAGCAGCTTAGTGGGGACAGCCACTTACCAAGAGACCCAGTACTTC	CASSLVGTATYQETQYF	-	TRBJ2-5	TRBD1	TRBV7-8
TGTGCCAGCAGCCTACAGGGAGTTGAGACCCAGTACTTC	CASSLQGVETQYF	-	TRBJ2-5	-	TRBV7-9
TGCGCCAGCAGCCCCCTGGCGGGAGGAGGGTACACCGGGGAGCTGTTTTTT	CASSPLAGGGYTGELFF	-	TRBJ2-2	TRBD2	TRBV5-1
TGCGCCAGCAGCCTCGGTAGGGGACGGGACACTCAAGAGGGCTTCGGAAACACCATATATTTT	CASSLGRGRDTQEGFGNTIYF	-	TRBJ1-3	-	TRBV5-1
TGCGCCAGCTCGCGTACTCAGGGTGCCGGGGAGCTGTTTTTT	CASSRTQGAGELFF	-	TRBJ2-2	-	TRBV5-1